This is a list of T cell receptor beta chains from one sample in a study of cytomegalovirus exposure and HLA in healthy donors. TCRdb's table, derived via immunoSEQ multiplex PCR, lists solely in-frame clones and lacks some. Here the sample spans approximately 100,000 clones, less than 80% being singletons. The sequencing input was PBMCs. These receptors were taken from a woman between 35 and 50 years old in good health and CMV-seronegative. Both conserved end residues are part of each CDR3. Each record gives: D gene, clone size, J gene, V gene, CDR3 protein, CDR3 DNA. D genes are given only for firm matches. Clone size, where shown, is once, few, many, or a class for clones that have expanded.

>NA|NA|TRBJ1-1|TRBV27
CASSLGQGTPLNTEAFF
TGTGCCAGCAGTTTAGGGCAGGGTACCCCTCTGAACACTGAAGCTTTCTTT
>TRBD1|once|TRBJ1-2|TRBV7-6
CASSLKPGQWGYTF
TGTGCCAGCAGCCTAAAACCGGGACAGTGGGGCTACACCTTC
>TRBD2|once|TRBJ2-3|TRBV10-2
CASSFLAGGSDTQYF
TGCGCCAGCAGCTTCCTAGCGGGAGGGTCAGATACGCAGTATTTT
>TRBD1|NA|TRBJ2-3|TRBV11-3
CASSEDWRQGTDTQYF
TGTGCCAGCAGCGAAGATTGGAGACAGGGTACAGATACGCAGTATTTT
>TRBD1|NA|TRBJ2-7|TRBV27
CASSSSPGQGPYEQYF
TGTGCCAGCAGTTCATCCCCGGGACAGGGACCTTACGAGCAGTACTTC
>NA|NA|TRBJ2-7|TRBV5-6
CASSPGPSYEQYF
TGTGCCAGCAGCCCAGGGCCCTCCTACGAGCAGTACTTC
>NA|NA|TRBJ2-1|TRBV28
CASSLGRTPYNEQFF
TGTGCCAGCAGCCTTGGACGGACTCCCTACAATGAGCAGTTCTTC
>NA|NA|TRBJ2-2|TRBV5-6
CASSLGGAGELFF
TGTGCCAGCAGCTTAGGAGGGGCCGGGGAGCTGTTTTTT
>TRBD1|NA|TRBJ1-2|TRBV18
CASSLLTGAKFYGYTF
TGTGCCAGCTCACTACTCACAGGGGCGAAATTCTATGGCTACACCTTC
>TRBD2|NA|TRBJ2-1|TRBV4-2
CASSQAQGLAGGNNEQFF
TGTGCCAGCAGCCAAGCTCAGGGACTAGCGGGAGGCAACAATGAGCAGTTCTTC
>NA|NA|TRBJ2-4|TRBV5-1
CASSPRGPGNIQYF
TGCGCCAGCAGCCCCAGGGGCCCAGGGAACATTCAGTACTTC
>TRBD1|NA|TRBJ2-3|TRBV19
CASRDRDRDFLNTQYF
TGTGCCAGTAGAGACCGGGACAGGGACTTTTTAAATACGCAGTATTTT
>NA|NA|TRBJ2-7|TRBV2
CASSELGRVSYEQYF
TGTGCCAGCAGTGAACTTGGCAGGGTATCCTACGAGCAGTACTTC
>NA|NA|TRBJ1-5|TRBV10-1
CASSEPKAQDSNQPQHF
TGCGCCAGCAGTGAGCCAAAGGCACAGGATAGCAATCAGCCCCAGCATTTT
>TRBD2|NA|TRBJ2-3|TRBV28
CASSFYLAGGYASTDTQYF
TGTGCCAGCAGTTTTTACTTAGCGGGGGGATATGCTAGCACAGATACGCAGTATTTT
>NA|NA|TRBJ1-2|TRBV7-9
CSSSQNTDGGYTF
TGTTCCAGCAGCCAGAACACCGATGGTGGCTACACCTTC
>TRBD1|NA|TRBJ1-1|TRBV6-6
CASSYVLDRVAEAFF
TGTGCCAGCAGTTACGTGCTAGACAGGGTGGCTGAAGCTTTCTTT
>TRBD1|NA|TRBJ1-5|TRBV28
CASSPDYGDRHQPQHF
TGTGCCAGCAGCCCCGATTATGGGGACAGACATCAGCCCCAGCATTTT
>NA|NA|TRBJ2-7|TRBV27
CASSLSLYEQYF
TGTGCCAGCAGTTTATCCCTCTACGAGCAGTACTTC
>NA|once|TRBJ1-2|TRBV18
CASSPGPGYTF
TGTGCCAGCTCACCAGGGCCTGGCTACACCTTC
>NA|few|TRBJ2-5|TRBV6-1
CASTPYQETQYF
TGTGCCAGCACCCCGTACCAAGAGACCCAGTACTTC
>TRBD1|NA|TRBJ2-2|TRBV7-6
CASSLAPGQGNTGELFF
TGTGCCAGCAGCTTAGCCCCGGGACAGGGGAACACCGGGGAGCTGTTTTTT
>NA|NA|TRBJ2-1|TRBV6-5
CASSETTSSYNEQFF
TGTGCCAGCAGCGAGACTACGAGCTCCTACAATGAGCAGTTCTTC
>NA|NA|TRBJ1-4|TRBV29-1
CSALTSYREKLFF
TGCAGCGCGTTAACAAGTTACAGGGAGAAACTGTTTTTT
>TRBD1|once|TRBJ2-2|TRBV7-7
CASSSNVGGRDTGELFF
TGTGCCAGCAGCTCAAATGTAGGGGGCAGGGACACCGGGGAGCTGTTTTTT
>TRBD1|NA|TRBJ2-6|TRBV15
CATSRDLRGRSPAASSGANVLTF
TGTGCCACCAGCAGAGATTTAAGGGGGCGAAGCCCCGCAGCCTCCTCTGGGGCCAACGTCCTGACTTTC
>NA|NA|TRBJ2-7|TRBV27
CASSLGPPGHNYEQYF
TGTGCCAGCAGTTTAGGCCCTCCGGGACATAACTACGAGCAGTACTTC
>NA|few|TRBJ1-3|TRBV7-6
CASSLGMTGASGNTIYF
TGTGCCAGCAGCTTAGGCATGACGGGTGCCTCTGGAAACACCATATATTTT
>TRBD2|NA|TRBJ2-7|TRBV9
CASSVSLGTSGSDHEQYF
TGTGCCAGCAGCGTTAGCCTTGGGACTAGCGGGTCGGACCACGAGCAGTACTTC
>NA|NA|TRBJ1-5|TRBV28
CASSLGGGSNQPQHF
TGTGCCAGCAGTTTAGGGGGGGGAAGCAATCAGCCCCAGCATTTT
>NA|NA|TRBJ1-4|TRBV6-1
CASSESVAGLSGKLFF
TGTGCCAGCAGTGAGAGTGTGGCCGGCCTCTCAGGAAAACTGTTTTTT
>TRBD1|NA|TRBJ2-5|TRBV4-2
CASSQGTGVGETQYF
TGTGCCAGCAGCCAAGGGACAGGGGTGGGAGAGACCCAGTACTTC
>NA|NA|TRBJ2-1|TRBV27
CASRDDRYNEQFF
TGTGCCAGCAGAGACGACAGGTACAATGAGCAGTTCTTC
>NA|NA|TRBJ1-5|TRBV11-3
CASSLGSDSIHSNQPQHF
TGTGCCAGCAGCTTGGGGTCGGACAGTATTCATAGCAATCAGCCCCAGCATTTT
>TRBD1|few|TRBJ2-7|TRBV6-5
CASTDRGTYEQYF
TGTGCCTCGACCGACAGGGGGACCTACGAGCAGTACTTC
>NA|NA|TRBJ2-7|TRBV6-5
CASSYSGIGDYEQYF
TGTGCCAGCAGTTACTCCGGGATCGGGGACTACGAGCAGTACTTC
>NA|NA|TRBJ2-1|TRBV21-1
CASSKERGSSYNEQFF
TGTGCCAGCAGCAAAGAACGGGGGAGCTCCTACAATGAGCAGTTCTTC
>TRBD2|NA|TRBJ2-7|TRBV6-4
CASSDSSAGRFSSSYEQYF
TGTGCCAGCAGTGACTCGAGTGCCGGGAGGTTCTCCTCCTCCTACGAGCAGTACTTC
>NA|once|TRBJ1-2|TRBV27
CASRPRAGDNYGYTF
TGTGCCAGCAGACCCCGGGCAGGGGATAACTATGGCTACACCTTC
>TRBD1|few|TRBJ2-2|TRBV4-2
CASSPRDRENTGELFF
TGTGCCAGCAGCCCCCGGGACAGGGAGAACACCGGGGAGCTGTTTTTT
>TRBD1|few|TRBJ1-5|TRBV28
CASSKSRGDQPQHF
TGTGCCAGCAGTAAGAGCAGGGGGGATCAGCCCCAGCATTTT
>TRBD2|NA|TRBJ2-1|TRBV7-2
CASSQTSGGAYNEQFF
TGTGCCAGCAGCCAAACTAGCGGGGGGGCCTACAATGAGCAGTTCTTC
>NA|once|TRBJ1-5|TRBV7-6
CASSLAQWQPQHF
TGTGCCAGCAGCTTGGCCCAGTGGCAGCCCCAGCATTTT
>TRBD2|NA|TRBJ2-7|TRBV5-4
CASRATGTSGRGEQYF
TGTGCCAGCAGAGCCACCGGGACTAGCGGGCGTGGGGAGCAGTACTTC
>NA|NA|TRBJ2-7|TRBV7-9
CSSSLERDEQYF
TGTTCCAGCAGCTTAGAACGGGACGAGCAGTACTTC
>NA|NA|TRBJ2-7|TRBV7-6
CASSKTGTWEEGEQYF
TGTGCCAGCAGCAAAACCGGGACGTGGGAGGAGGGCGAGCAGTACTTC
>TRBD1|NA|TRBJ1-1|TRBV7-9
CASSRPGQEGAEAFF
TGTGCCAGCAGCCGTCCGGGACAGGAGGGAGCTGAAGCTTTCTTT
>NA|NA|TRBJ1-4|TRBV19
CASSTDEKLFF
TGTGCCAGTAGTACAGATGAAAAACTGTTTTTT
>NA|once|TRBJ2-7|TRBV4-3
CASSQGDRPSYEQYF
TGCGCCAGCAGCCAAGGAGACAGGCCTTCCTACGAGCAGTACTTC
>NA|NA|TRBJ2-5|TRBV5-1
CASSLENRYEETQYF
TGCGCCAGCAGCTTGGAGAACAGATATGAAGAGACCCAGTACTTC
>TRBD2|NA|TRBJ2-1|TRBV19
CASSIPSGGRNEQFF
TGTGCCAGTAGTATACCCAGCGGGGGTCGGAATGAGCAGTTCTTC